A single sample is the source of the 27 T cell receptor beta chains below, sequenced in a study of beta chain features in type 1 diabetes. Expressed TCRB transcripts were sequenced because the isolated RNA had all been reverse transcribed beforehand. Only in-frame clones appear in the TCRdb table, and some are missing; sequencing was by immunoSEQ multiplex PCR. The repertoire consists of around 180,000 clones, with approximately 13% occurring once and the leading ten covering about 0.58%. Sequenced sample: central memory CD4+ T cells from blood. The source is a woman under 30 in good health.

This clone has only a few counts. The same CDR3 is also encoded by other DNA sequences in this sample. The rearrangement links TRBV7-9 to TRBJ2-3, with TRBD1 identical over 9 bases. V was pared by 5 bases and J by 4 bases, with 1 base of the junction left unmatched. The CDR3 sequence is 13 residues long. Germline-derived CDR1 and CDR2 are SEHNR and FQNEAQ (reference sequence). The DNA for the CDR3 is TGTGCCAGCAGCCGACAGGGGGCAGATACGCAGTATTTT. It yields the protein CASSRQGADTQYF. Full variable domain (missing parts from reference TRBV7-9 and TRBJ2-3): DTGVSQNPRHKITKRGQNVTFRCDPISEHNRLYWYRQTLGQGPEFLTYFQNEAQLEKSRLLSDRFSAERPKGSFSTLEIQRTEQGDSAMYLCASSRQGADTQYFGPGTRLTVL.

There are a few counts of this clone. V usage is TRBV18 and J usage is TRBJ2-3, with 9 bases lining up with TRBD2. The germline V gene has CDR1 KGHSH and CDR2 LQKENI. The CDR3 runs to 16 residues. With 0 bases clipped from V and 3 bases from J, the junction kept 4 bases outside the gene matches. This CDR3 is CASSPPTAGGTDTQYF. DNA of the CDR3: TGTGCCAGCTCACCACCTACGGCGGGAGGGACAGATACGCAGTATTTT.

The chain carries TRBV20-1 and TRBJ1-2, with D unclear. The germline V and J ends were trimmed by 3 bases and 5 bases, with 4 bases remaining between them. The germline V gene encodes CDR1 DFQATT and CDR2 SNEGSKA (reference sequence). CDR3 length equals 10 residues. CDR3 DNA: TGCAGTGCTAGTCATTATGGCTACACCTTC. This encodes CSASHYGYTF.

The V gene is TRBV9, the J gene TRBJ2-2, with TRBD2 matching over 9 bases. Germline V gene lookup returns CDR1 SGDLS and CDR2 YYNGEE. V lost 3 bases, J lost 4 bases, and 4 bases stayed unmatched. The CDR3 extends over 15 amino acids. CDR3 DNA: TGTGCCAGCAGCGGGCGGGAGGGCGTCACCGGGGAGCTGTTTTTT. Translated, it gives CASSGREGVTGELFF.

The rearrangement joins TRBV2 to TRBJ2-3; D is possibly TRBD2 (5 bases). This CDR3 has 14 residues. Between the trimmed V and J ends, which lost 7 bases and 0 bases, there was a span of 11 bases. The germline V gene encodes CDR1 SNHLY and CDR2 FYNNEI. As DNA, the CDR3 is TGTGCCAGCAATAAGCGGTCTAGCACAGATACGCAGTATTTT. Protein product: CASNKRSSTDTQYF.

This clone was picked up a small number of times. This chain connects TRBV29-1 to TRBJ2-7; D is ambiguous. Trimming removed 6 bases at V and 3 bases at J, with 15 bases between. The CDR3 consists of 13 residues. From germline, CDR1 is SQVTM and CDR2 ANQGSEA. In DNA, the CDR3 is TGCAGCGTACGACGCGGTGGCGGCTACGAGCAGTACTTC. Translated: CSVRRGGGYEQYF.

The rearrangement joins TRBV6-1 to TRBJ2-1, with a weak D call TRBD1 (6 bases). The V gene lost 6 bases and the J gene lost 3 bases, with 15 bases spanning the gap. The CDR3 runs to 15 residues. Germline lookup yields CDR1 MNHNS and CDR2 SASEGT. CDR3 region: CASRTGGSGYNEQFF. Here the CDR3 DNA reads TGTGCCAGCAGGACAGGAGGATCGGGCTACAATGAGCAGTTCTTC.

This clone was seen only a few times. V usage is TRBV29-1 and J usage is TRBJ1-5, with 8 bases lining up with TRBD1. V dropped 4 bases and J dropped 4; count of bases not matched to a gene: 6. The CDR3 is 14 amino acids. Germline V CDR1 and CDR2: SQVTM, ANQGSEA. CDR3 in amino acids: CSVADRAGNQPQHF. CDR3 bases: TGCAGCGTTGCGGACAGGGCAGGTAATCAGCCCCAGCATTTT.

This chain joins TRBV5-1 and TRBJ2-7, with TRBD1 as a possible D gene (5 bases). Germline V gene sequence: CDR1 SGHRS, CDR2 YFSETQ. Trimming cost V 0 bases and J 3 bases, with 7 bases left between them. This CDR3 spans 13 amino acids. CDR3 region: CASSLEQDYEQYF. DNA of the CDR3: TGCGCCAGCAGCTTGGAACAGGACTACGAGCAGTACTTC.

The chain couples TRBV19 to TRBJ2-1, with D perhaps matching TRBD1 (6 bases). V was pared by 9 bases and J by 0 bases, with 12 bases between. This CDR3 region has 14 residues. Germline loops: CDR1 LNHDA, CDR2 SQIVND (reference sequence). The DNA for the CDR3 is TGTGCCAGCAGACAGGCTAGCTCCTACAATGAGCAGTTCTTC. It codes for CASRQASSYNEQFF.

The chain combines TRBV4-3 with TRBJ2-2, with 10 bases that match TRBD2. CDR1 and CDR2 from the germline V gene are LGHNA and YSLEER. V trimming: 0 bases; J trimming: 10 bases; junction bases outside the gene matches: 2. The CDR3 length is 14 residues. CDR3: CASSQDTSGTELFF. The CDR3 nucleotides read TGCGCCAGCAGCCAAGATACTAGCGGGACGGAGCTGTTTTTT.

The rearrangement joins TRBV5-8 to TRBJ2-1; possible D gene TRBD1, 6 bases. The CDR3 length is 15 residues. V was pared by 3 bases and J by 8 bases, with 18 bases between. Germline V lookup: CDR1 SGHTS, CDR2 YDEGEE. The CDR3 protein is CASSSRGQSRDEQFF. The CDR3, as DNA: TGTGCCAGCAGCTCTCGAGGACAGTCTCGGGATGAGCAGTTCTTC.

The sample holds a few counts of this clone. This chain connects TRBV30 to TRBJ1-1, with unresolved D. Trimming shortened V by 4 bases and J by 1 base, and 16 bases separated the two germline ends. CDR3 length equals 15 residues. Germline V lookup: CDR1 GTSNPN, CDR2 SVGIG (reference sequence). CDR3 amino acids: CAWTRELPGNTEAFF. CDR3 nucleotide sequence: TGTGCCTGGACGAGGGAGCTTCCCGGGAACACTGAAGCTTTCTTT.

This clone occurred a few times. The genes are TRBV7-2 and TRBJ1-2; the D gene is possibly TRBD1 (5 bases). Germline V gives CDR1 SGHTA, CDR2 FQGNSA. The CDR3 has 14 residues. V was cut by 6 bases and J by 4 bases, with 15 bases left in between. CDR3 coding DNA: TGTGCCAGCAGACGTACGACAGAAAGCTATGGCTACACCTTC. Translation: CASRRTTESYGYTF.

This clone was seen a few times. The CDR3 coding sequence is TGTGCCAGCAGCGGGACAGGGGATGGCTACACCTTC. Its translation: CASSGTGDGYTF. The rearrangement joins TRBV28 to TRBJ1-2, with 10 bases matching TRBD1. The CDR3 is 12 amino acids. With 6 bases clipped from V and 6 bases from J, the junction kept 1 base outside the gene matches. Germline CDR1 reads MDHEN; CDR2 reads SYDVKM.

The CDR3 sequence: CASSSPSLAGGSTDTQYF. CDR3 in DNA: TGTGCCAGCAGCTCCCCCTCCTTAGCGGGAGGCTCCACAGATACGCAGTATTTT. The gene calls are TRBV7-9 and TRBJ2-3; TRBD2 aligns across 10 bases. The CDR3 length is 18 residues. Germline V gene data show CDR1 as SEHNR and CDR2 as FQNEAQ (reference sequence). J lost 2 bases, V lost 4 bases, and 12 bases had no gene match.

This clone came up a few times. The rearrangement links TRBV29-1 to TRBJ2-5, with 14 nucleotides matching TRBD2. The CDR3 has 17 amino acids. Germline CDR1 and CDR2: SQVTM and ANQGSEA. The junction had 8 bases not matched to a gene; V was cut back by 4 bases and J by 1 base. The chain's CDR3 is CSVAGTSGRSGQETQYF. The CDR3 nucleotides are TGCAGCGTTGCCGGGACTAGCGGGAGATCGGGCCAAGAGACCCAGTACTTC. Combining the CDR3 with reference TRBV29-1 and TRBJ2-5 gives the whole variable domain SAVISQKPSRDICQRGTSLTIQCQVDSQVTMMFWYRQQPGQSLTLIATANQGSEATYESGFVIDKFPISRPNLTFSTLTVSNMSPEDSSIYLCSVAGTSGRSGQETQYFGPGTRLLVL.

This clone was counted a few times. The chain combines TRBV29-1 with TRBJ1-1, with TRBD1 matching 7 bases. This CDR3 has 14 residues. From germline, CDR1 is SQVTM and CDR2 ANQGSEA. With V trimmed by 2 bases and J by 11 bases, 14 bases remained unmatched. The DNA for the CDR3 is TGCAGCGTTGAACCCCCTGGAGGGGGCAGGGGCGCTTTCTTT. Protein sequence: CSVEPPGGGRGAFF.

In its sample, this clone was seen a few times. The chain joins TRBV19 to TRBJ2-2; 10 bases fit TRBD2. This CDR3 has 15 residues. The V gene's germline CDR1 is LNHDA and CDR2 SQIVND (reference sequence). The ends lost 7 bases at V and 2 bases at J; junction bases unmatched: 4. The CDR3: CASNGLAENTGELFF. As DNA, the CDR3 is TGTGCCAGTAACGGACTAGCGGAAAACACCGGGGAGCTGTTTTTT.

This clone has just a few counts. The chain couples TRBV11-2 to TRBJ2-3; 12 positions match TRBD2. The CDR3 runs to 16 residues. With V trimmed by 5 bases and J by 4 bases, 7 bases remained unmatched. In germline, CDR1 is SGHAT, CDR2 FQNNGV. DNA of the CDR3: TGTGCCAGCAGCCGCGGACTAGCGGGATTAGCAGATACGCAGTATTTT. This sequence encodes CASSRGLAGLADTQYF.

The chain combines TRBV5-6 with TRBJ2-1, with 9 bases that match TRBD2. CDR1 SGHDT and CDR2 YYEEEE come from the germline V gene. This CDR3 has 16 amino acids. With V trimmed by 0 bases and J by 7 bases, 8 bases remained unmatched. Written as DNA, the CDR3 is TGTGCCAGCAGCTTGGCCAACGGCGGGAGGGGAAATGAGCAGTTCTTC. Protein: CASSLANGGRGNEQFF.

The V gene is TRBV5-1, the J gene TRBJ2-3; 10 nucleotides agree with TRBD1. Germline CDR1 SGHRS, CDR2 YFSETQ. This CDR3 region has 16 residues. Trimming cost V 4 bases and J 2 bases; bases outside gene matches: 7. DNA for the CDR3: TGCGCCAGCAGCGGGAAGGACAGGGGGATCACAGATACGCAGTATTTT. This translates into CASSGKDRGITDTQYF.

The V gene is TRBV5-1, the J gene TRBJ2-3, with TRBD2 as a possible D gene (5 bases). This CDR3 spans 15 amino acids. Germline CDR1 and CDR2: SGHRS and YFSETQ. Trimming removed 6 bases at V and 1 base at J, with 15 bases between. The CDR3 is CASNLAFLGTDTQYF. The CDR3 DNA reads TGCGCCAGCAACCTAGCATTCTTGGGCACAGATACGCAGTATTTT.

CDR3 region: CSALTGVEQYF. DNA for the CDR3: TGCAGTGCTCTTACAGGGGTCGAGCAGTACTTC. V is TRBV20-1 and J is TRBJ2-7; 7 bases agree with TRBD1. This CDR3 comprises 11 residues. Per germline, CDR1 DFQATT and CDR2 SNEGSKA (reference sequence). Trimming cost V 5 bases and J 6 bases; bases outside gene matches: 4.

V gene TRBV19 combines with J gene TRBJ1-5, with D hard to call. Germline CDR1 and CDR2: LNHDA and SQIVND (reference sequence). The germline V and J ends were trimmed by 3 bases and 0 bases, with 6 bases remaining between them. This CDR3 is 14 amino acids long. CDR3 in DNA: TGTGCCAGTAGTATCAGTGATAGCAATCAGCCCCAGCATTTT. It specifies CASSISDSNQPQHF.

This clone was seen a handful of times. The chain links TRBV25-1 to TRBJ1-4, with TRBD1 as a possible D gene (5 bases). This CDR3 comprises 16 residues. The germline V gene encodes CDR1 MGHDK and CDR2 SYGVNS. Trimming removed 1 base at V and 8 bases at J, with 17 bases between. CDR3: CASSESFEAGWEKLFF. The CDR3, as DNA: TGTGCCAGCAGTGAATCCTTCGAGGCAGGGTGGGAAAAACTGTTTTTT.

J is TRBJ2-1 and V is TRBV19, with 9 positions matching TRBD2. The V segment lost 7 bases and the J segment 7 bases; nucleotides outside the gene matches: 14. The CDR3 runs to 16 residues. Germline CDR1 and CDR2: LNHDA and SQIVND (reference sequence). Here the CDR3 DNA reads TGTGCCAGTAAGGGCCCGGGCGGGAGGGCCCAAAATGAGCAGTTCTTC. Translation: CASKGPGGRAQNEQFF.